A selection of T cell receptor beta chains follows, all from one sample in a study of cytomegalovirus exposure and HLA in healthy donors. Some clones are missing from TCRdb's copy, which holds only in-frame ones; the method was immunoSEQ multiplex PCR. The sample shows approximately 90,000 clones, about two thirds of them seen only once. The sample taken for sequencing was PBMCs. The receptors shown here come from a woman aged 45-65 years in good health and CMV-seropositive. The conserved cysteine and the conserved F or W are not part of the CDR3 here. Each record gives: clone size, V gene, CDR3 protein. Not every row has a clone size; where given, it reads once, few, many or a size class.

.,TRBV6-1,ASTLSGKNEQF
.,TRBV11-2,ASSPGLWAKNIQY
.,TRBV29-1,SVEVVGRGYT
.,TRBV19,ASGEIDSYGYT
few,TRBV2,ASRGSNSPLH
few,TRBV5-6,ASSKGETPGNTIY
.,TRBV5-1,ASSSTGGTDTQY
.,TRBV28,ASSLRGATNEKLF
.,TRBV21-1,ASSTADRGGEQPQH
.,TRBV28,ASRGQGPAGELF
.,TRBV5-4,ASSLGQVQTGELF
.,TRBV27,ASSPTGENTGELF
.,TRBV28,ASTQIIRGGEAF
.,TRBV6-6,ASSYGSDRAEQY
.,TRBV7-2,ASSQSPQTPTYEQY
once,TRBV28,ASGADGAKNIQY
.,TRBV2,ASSVDLAANTGELF
once,TRBV9,ASSVATGYSYEQY
.,TRBV28,ASDSPGLAGVWSEQY
.,TRBV7-8,ASSLFTGGETQY
.,TRBV6-1,ASSVPSGSVGNEQF
.,TRBV6-4,ASSDSGTSGYNEQF
.,TRBV11-2,ASSSRGNHNEQF
once,TRBV7-2,ASSLEQPYEQY
.,TRBV7-7,ASSSSGLPQETQY
.,TRBV5-4,ASSLGTPPIPYEQY
.,TRBV28,ASSQRAWRTSSYNEQF
.,TRBV10-3,AINGQEEETQY
.,TRBV7-2,ASSSGGANTEAF
.,TRBV28,ASRYSSVNTEAF
few,TRBV30,AWSEDSGTDTQY
.,TRBV5-1,ASSLTGATEAF
few,TRBV27,ASSSRGMGEGNTIY
.,TRBV11-3,ASSQAGVGAEQF
.,TRBV19,ASSIFRGLNYGYT
few,TRBV13,ASSLGGGLQSTQY
.,TRBV28,ASSWTSGSEQY
once,TRBV18,ASSPRTGGGWTEAF
once,TRBV7-9,SSSLKGPGGSYNEQF
.,TRBV6-1,ASSVLAGSTDTQY
few,TRBV5-1,ASSSGNYGYT
.,TRBV4-1,ASSLKREGSYNEQF
once,TRBV30,AWSTSGILVKQY
.,TRBV7-9,ASSFRKGRAF
.,TRBV18,ASSPSGQDYEQY
.,TRBV28,ASRPRGLAGLYEQY
few,TRBV7-9,ASSPGGTGPLGQY
.,TRBV28,ASRRRRDSSSYEQY
.,TRBV9,ASSAGLWTGELF
.,TRBV6-1,ASRIAGEDTQY
few,TRBV7-7,ASSPNTGRGTGELF
.,TRBV27,ASNRPGGAEQF